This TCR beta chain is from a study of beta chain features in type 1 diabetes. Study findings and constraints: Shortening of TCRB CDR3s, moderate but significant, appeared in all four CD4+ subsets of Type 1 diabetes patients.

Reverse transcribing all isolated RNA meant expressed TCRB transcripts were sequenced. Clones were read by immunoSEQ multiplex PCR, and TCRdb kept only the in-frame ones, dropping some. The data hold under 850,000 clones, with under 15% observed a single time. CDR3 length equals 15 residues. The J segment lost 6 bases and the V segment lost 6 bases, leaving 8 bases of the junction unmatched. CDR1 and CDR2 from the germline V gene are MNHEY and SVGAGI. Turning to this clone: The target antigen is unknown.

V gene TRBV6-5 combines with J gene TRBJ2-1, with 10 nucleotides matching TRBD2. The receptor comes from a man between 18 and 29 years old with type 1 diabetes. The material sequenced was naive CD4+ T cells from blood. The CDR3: CASSSTSGALNEQFF. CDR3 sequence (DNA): TGTGCCAGCAGCAGTACTAGCGGGGCCCTCAATGAGCAGTTCTTC.